This T cell receptor (beta chain) was retrieved from a study of shared clonotypes between healthy human individuals. Clones were read by immunoSEQ multiplex PCR, and TCRdb kept only the in-frame ones, dropping some. This table holds 1,400,000 or so clones, around 98.5% found once. Whole-study results and caveats: In contrast to clonotypes shared by all four donors, non-shared clonotypes had lower generation probabilities.

The germline CDR1 and CDR2 sequences are LNHNV and YYDKDF (reference sequence). Trimming pared 1 base from V and 3 bases from J, leaving 10 bases between. The CDR3 is 15 amino acids. Points on this clone: Its antigen is still unknown.

The TCR was taken from a man aged 30-40 years in good health. The sample consisted of naive CD4+ T cells sorted from blood. Indicated subset: CD45RA+ positively selected. The V and J genes are TRBV15 and TRBJ1-5, with TRBD1 as a possible D gene (5 bases). CDR3 in amino acids: CATSRGQNPNQPQHF. The CDR3 DNA is TGTGCCACCAGCAGAGGACAGAATCCCAATCAGCCCCAGCATTTT.